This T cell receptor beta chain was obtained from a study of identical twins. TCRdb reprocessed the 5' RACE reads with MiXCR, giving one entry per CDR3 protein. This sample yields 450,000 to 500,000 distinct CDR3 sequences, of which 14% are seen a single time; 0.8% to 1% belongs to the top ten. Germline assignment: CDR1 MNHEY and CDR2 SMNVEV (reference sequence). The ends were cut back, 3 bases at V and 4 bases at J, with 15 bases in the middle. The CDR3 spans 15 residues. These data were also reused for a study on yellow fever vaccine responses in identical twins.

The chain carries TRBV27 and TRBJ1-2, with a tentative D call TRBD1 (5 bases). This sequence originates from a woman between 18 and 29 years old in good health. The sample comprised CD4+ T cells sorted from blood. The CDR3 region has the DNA TGTGCCAGCAGTTTTGCCGGGACCCCGGTCTATGGCTACACCTTC. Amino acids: CASSFAGTPVYGYTF.